A single sample is the source of the 23 T cell receptor beta chains below, sequenced in a study of blood T cell repertoires in COVID-19. Sequencing was performed with immunoSEQ multiplex PCR; in TCRdb, only in-frame clones are kept and a portion is missing. The sample comprises under 250,000 clones, 70% to 85% of which are singletons, and roughly 10% rests with the top ten. The sample was peripheral blood. The receptors stem from an elderly man with acute or convalescent COVID-19.

The rearrangement joins TRBV6-5 to TRBJ1-2, with TRBD1 as a possible D gene (6 bases). In germline, CDR1 is MNHEY, CDR2 SVGAGI. There are 13 residues in the CDR3. Trimming pared 8 bases from V and 4 bases from J, leaving 14 bases between. CDR3 sequence (DNA): TGTGCCAGCCATTGGGGGCTCGGCTATGGCTACACCTTC. This translates into CASHWGLGYGYTF.

This rearrangement joins TRBV7-3 to TRBJ2-1; 7 positions agree with TRBD2. CDR1 is SGHTA, CDR2 FQGTGA, per germline. This CDR3 spans 15 amino acids. The V and J ends lost 5 bases and 4 bases, in that order; junction bases with no gene match: 8. CDR3 nucleotide sequence: TGTGCCAGCAGCCCCGACAGAGCGGGATACAATGAGCAGTTCTTC. It translates to CASSPDRAGYNEQFF.

On this clone itself: At one boundary the junction diverges from the germline segment, which might be a read error. The chain is built from TRBV2 and TRBJ1-2; tentatively, D is TRBD1 (5 bases). Germline values: CDR1 SNHLY, CDR2 FYNNEI. This CDR3 spans 11 amino acids. CDR3 sequence (DNA): TGTGCCAGCAGTGAAGCAGGGCGGGACGGTTTC. It is translated as CASSEAGRDGF.

V is TRBV10-3 and J is TRBJ2-1, with 11 bases fitting TRBD2. CDR3 length equals 19 residues. V was pared by 5 bases and J by 4 bases, with 16 bases of the junction left unmatched. In germline, CDR1 is ENHRY, CDR2 SYGVKD. This CDR3 is CAISPRTAVAGGPYNEQFF. CDR3 nucleotide sequence: TGTGCCATCAGTCCGCGGACAGCAGTAGCGGGAGGGCCATACAATGAGCAGTTCTTC.

This rearrangement joins TRBV28 to TRBJ1-4; 7 bases match TRBD1. The CDR3 contains 16 residues. From germline, CDR1 is MDHEN and CDR2 SYDVKM. Trimming at V came to 4 bases and at J to 4 bases, leaving 9 bases not matched to a gene. CDR3 region: CASSSLTGTDNEKLFF. Here the CDR3 DNA reads TGTGCCAGCAGTTCGTTAACCGGGACAGATAATGAAAAACTGTTTTTT.

The table lists this clone with a few counts. The gene calls are TRBV19 and TRBJ1-5; the D gene is possibly TRBD1 (6 bases). This CDR3 comprises 18 residues. The germline V gene has CDR1 LNHDA and CDR2 SQIVND (reference sequence). The V end lost 6 bases, the J end lost 0 bases, and 21 bases lay between the germline ends. The CDR3 here is CASSPGGVAGDSNQPQHF. DNA of the CDR3: TGTGCCAGTAGCCCGGGAGGTGTCGCAGGGGATAGCAATCAGCCCCAGCATTTT.

This clone has a single count. The chain employs TRBV19 and TRBJ2-3; tentative D call: TRBD2 (6 bases). CDR3 length: 17 residues. Trimming took off 0 bases at V and 10 bases at J, with 23 bases between the two ends. The germline V gene encodes CDR1 LNHDA and CDR2 SQIVND (reference sequence). CDR3 DNA: TGTGCCAGTAGTATAGATCAAGCTAGGAGACTAGTGAGCGCGCAGTATTTT. It translates to CASSIDQARRLVSAQYF.

The J gene is TRBJ2-2, the V gene TRBV24-1; D gene unclear. V lost 10 bases to trimming and J lost 0 bases, with 8 bases between them. Germline V lookup: CDR1 KGHDR, CDR2 SFDVKD. The length of the CDR3 is 13 residues. This CDR3 is CATSRTNTGELFF. The CDR3 bases are TGTGCCACTTCGAGGACGAACACCGGGGAGCTGTTTTTT.

The rearrangement uses TRBV5-1 and TRBJ2-4, with D tentatively TRBD1 (6 bases). This CDR3 spans 16 amino acids. From germline, CDR1 is SGHRS and CDR2 YFSETQ. With 1 base removed from V and 0 bases from J, the gap between germline ends came to 11 bases. The CDR3 DNA sequence: TGCGCCAGCAGCTTGAACGAGGGGGTAGCCAAAAACATTCAGTACTTC. Translation gives CASSLNEGVAKNIQYF.

This clone was seen just once. The chain joins TRBV5-1 to TRBJ2-3; D is uncertain. The V end was cut by 1 base, the J end by 6 bases, with 24 bases between. Germline V gives CDR1 SGHRS, CDR2 YFSETQ. This CDR3 has 18 amino acids. The CDR3 DNA reads TGCGCCAGCAGCTTGTTTGTTCTAGGAATTTCCCCATCTGATACGCAGTATTTT. It encodes CASSLFVLGISPSDTQYF.

The chain recombines TRBV28 with TRBJ2-7; perhaps TRBD1 as D (5 bases). Per the germline V gene, CDR1 is MDHEN and CDR2 is SYDVKM. CDR3 size: 14 residues. V shed 3 bases and J shed 2 bases, with 11 bases lying between them. The CDR3, as DNA: TGTGCCAGCAGTTTGTCAGGGATCGCCTACGAGCAGTACTTC. It yields the protein CASSLSGIAYEQYF.

In the case of this clone: Sequence at one end of the junction differs from germline and may be a read error. Written as DNA, the CDR3 is TGTGCCAGCAGCGTGGGGGACAGGGGCAACCAGCCCCAGCATTTT. It translates to CASSVGDRGNQPQHF. The J gene is TRBJ1-5, the V gene TRBV9; 10 positions agree with TRBD1. Germline loops: CDR1 SGDLS, CDR2 YYNGEE. There are 15 residues in the CDR3.

The V gene is TRBV6-5, the J gene TRBJ2-2; 9 bases align to TRBD1. The CDR3 has 15 residues. CDR1 is MNHEY, CDR2 SVGAGI, per germline. J was trimmed by 6 bases and V by 0 bases; bases with no gene match: 2. The CDR3 DNA reads TGTGCCAGCAGTTACTCGCGACAGGGGGCCGGGGAGCTGTTTTTT. Protein sequence: CASSYSRQGAGELFF.

The rearrangement links TRBV29-1 to TRBJ2-3; 12 bases line up with TRBD2. The CDR3 covers 15 residues. The germline gives CDR1 SQVTM, CDR2 ANQGSEA. The junction had 5 bases not matched to a gene; V was cut back by 2 bases and J by 5 bases. DNA of the CDR3: TGCAGCGTTGAACTAGCGGGGGGGCTGGGAGATACGCAGTATTTT. Its protein is CSVELAGGLGDTQYF.

The CDR3 is CASSFSGTGNQPQHF. The DNA of the CDR3 is TGTGCCAGCAGCTTTAGTGGGACAGGCAATCAGCCCCAGCATTTT. This chain connects TRBV6-2 or TRBV6-3 to TRBJ1-5, with 7 bases identical to TRBD1. Looked up from germline, CDR1 is MNHEY and CDR2 is SVGEGT. Unmatched junction bases numbered 7, after V lost 6 bases and J lost 2 bases. The CDR3 spans 15 residues.

The chain uses TRBV5-4 and TRBJ1-2; the match to TRBD1 covers 8 bases. The CDR3 is 15 residues long. Germline V gene data show CDR1 as SGHNT and CDR2 as YYREEE (reference sequence). V shed 0 bases, J shed 4 bases, and the junction held 5 bases outside the gene matches. The CDR3 is CASSLGQGIFYGYTF. CDR3 bases: TGTGCCAGCAGCTTGGGACAGGGGATTTTCTATGGCTACACCTTC.

CDR3 DNA sequence: TGTGCCAGCAGAGCTCGCGGGGGAGAAGATCAGCCCCAGCATTTT. It codes for CASRARGGEDQPQHF. The chain is built from TRBV6-6 and TRBJ1-5; TRBD1 is a possible D gene (5 bases). The germline CDR1 and CDR2 sequences are MNHNY and SVGAGI (reference sequence). V gave up 6 bases and J gave up 5 bases, with 17 bases separating them. This CDR3 spans 15 amino acids.

This chain connects TRBV5-6 to TRBJ1-4; weak D call: TRBD1 (6 bases). CDR1 and CDR2 from the germline V gene are SGHDT and YYEEEE. The CDR3 contains 14 residues. V was pared by 1 base and J by 7 bases, with 11 bases between. In nucleotides, the CDR3 is TGTGCCAGCAGCTTGCAGGGGTTAACTGAAAAACTGTTTTTT. Amino acid sequence: CASSLQGLTEKLFF.

The chain links TRBV7-9 to TRBJ1-2; 11 bases line up with TRBD1. The V and J ends lost 3 bases and 8 bases, in that order; junction bases with no gene match: 11. The CDR3 extends over 16 amino acids. CDR1 and CDR2 from the germline V gene are SEHNR and FQNEAQ (reference sequence). The CDR3 loop is CASSFPPGQGARGYTF. CDR3 coding DNA: TGTGCCAGCAGCTTCCCCCCCGGACAGGGGGCGCGAGGCTACACCTTC.

The chain is built from TRBV10-3 and TRBJ2-2; tentatively, D is TRBD2 (7 bases). Germline V gene sequence: CDR1 ENHRY, CDR2 SYGVKD. The CDR3 consists of 13 residues. V lost 7 bases to trimming and J lost 3 bases, with 9 bases between them. CDR3 residues: CAIKGGDTGELFF. The CDR3 DNA reads TGTGCCATCAAGGGGGGGGACACCGGGGAGCTGTTTTTT.

The chain is built from TRBV5-6 and TRBJ1-3; 12 nucleotides agree with TRBD1. The V gene end was trimmed by 4 bases and the J gene end by 4 bases; junction bases not matched to a gene: 6. This CDR3 has 16 residues. CDR1 is SGHDT and CDR2 is YYEEEE in the germline V gene. The CDR3 loop reads CASSPGQGAKGNTIYF. The CDR3 coding sequence is TGTGCCAGCAGCCCGGGACAGGGGGCGAAAGGAAACACCATATATTTT. The whole variable domain, filled in from reference TRBV5-6 and TRBJ1-3, reads DAGVTQSPTHLIKTRGQQVTLRCSPKSGHDTVSWYQQALGQGPQFIFQYYEEEERQRGNFPDRFSGHQFPNYSSELNVNALLLGDSALYLCASSPGQGAKGNTIYFGEGSWLTVV.

V is TRBV7-8 and J is TRBJ1-5, with TRBD1 identical over 8 bases. Unmatched junction bases numbered 5, after V lost 0 bases and J lost 4 bases. The germline V gene encodes CDR1 SGHVS and CDR2 FQNEAQ. This CDR3 has 16 amino acids. In DNA, the CDR3 is TGTGCCAGCAGCTTAGCAGGTGGGACAGGAAATCAGCCCCAGCATTTT. Translation: CASSLAGGTGNQPQHF.

The J gene is TRBJ2-7, the V gene TRBV3-1 (or the pseudogene TRBV3-2); D gene unclear. The V gene lost 1 base and the J gene lost 3 bases, with 13 bases spanning the gap. The CDR3 totals 15 residues. Per the germline V gene, CDR1 is LGHDT and CDR2 is YNNKEL (reference sequence). The CDR3 spells CASSQVPGPSYEQYF. In nucleotides, the CDR3 is TGTGCCAGCAGCCAAGTTCCGGGTCCTAGCTACGAGCAGTACTTC.